This T cell receptor beta chain was found in a study of T cell repertoires in cytomegalovirus infection. This clonotype was detected only a few times. Its antigen is unidentified. Each CDR3 protein gets one entry after TCRdb re-called the reads with MiXCR. Among about 60,000 distinct CDR3 sequences listed, about 33% were seen once. V gave up 3 bases and J gave up 10 bases, with 13 bases separating them. This CDR3 is built from 13 residues. The germline gives CDR1 SGHVS, CDR2 FQNEAQ. This clonotype originated in a human donor in good health (CMV status not recorded). Some clones in this sample may be carry-over from other donors' samples. The sample was PBMCs, sequenced either directly or after in vitro stimulation (not recorded which). This chain links TRBV7-8 with TRBJ2-1; D not resolved. In DNA form, the CDR3 reads TGTGCCAGCAGCTTTGGACGAAACATCGAGCAGTTCTTC. It is translated as CASSFGRNIEQFF.